This T cell receptor beta chain is from a study of T cells in Graves' hyperthyroidism and ophthalmopathy (dated by TCRdb to between 2019 and 2020). A note on the overall study: To identify TCR V-J signatures that set the groups apart, the researchers used a discovery cohort of 90 to 100 patients, made up of 40 to 45 with Graves' ophthalmopathy and about 59 with stable Graves' hyperthyroidism. The study also compared thyroid tissue and blood T-cell repertoires from about six Graves' hyperthyroidism patients. An independent validation cohort of about 20 hyperthyroidism patients and some 15 patients who later progressed to ophthalmopathy tested prospective prediction of ophthalmopathy. TCR Vbeta CDR3 sequencing of some 140 peripheral blood samples (43 ophthalmopathy, around 80 hyperthyroidism and about 17 progressor patients) is reported in the paper. After sampling, hyperthyroidism patients received methimazole starting at 30 mg daily, and ophthalmopathy patients received high-dose intravenous methylprednisolone. The 100 or so discovery patients were divided at random into training and test sets in a 7:3 ratio.

The CDR3 spans 11 residues, from the cysteine through the phenylalanine. The entry retains the CDR3 DNA only, 33 bases that are in frame from base 1. Trimming removed 6 bases from V and 7 bases from J, leaving 9 bases between the germline ends. CDR1 and CDR2, looked up from the germline V gene, are MNHNS and SASEGT. The TCR beta CDR3 regions were amplified from the RNA transcripts. The first round of RT-PCR for the TCR CDR3 was performed with the HTBI primer set and the Qiagen OneStep RT-PCR kit. Libraries were constructed in a second round of multiplex PCR, after which size selection and purification were performed. Paired-end sequencing of the libraries was performed with 100 bp reads on an Illumina HiSeq2000. As for the authors' bioinformatics: SOAPnuke was used to process the raw data, removing reads that contained adapters or uncalled bases, had a mean Phred below 15, or lacked an exact match to the constant primer or identifier. High-quality paired reads were merged with COPE v1.2.5, and unique nucleotide sequences were defined as clonotypes. Clonotypes were aligned to IMGT TRBV, TRBD and TRBJ reference segments using MiTCR v1.1. The analysis was restricted to V-J combinations with a frequency above 0.0001, which together covered 99.2% of the repertoires. A TCS score was defined as the ratio between F50 (clonal expansion) and ExV (chaos), using BLOSUM62-based TCRdist between CDR3 peptides within each V-J. Welch's t-statistics and random forest reduced fewer than 550 V-J features to about 13, which were used in a naive Bayes classifier (R e1071). The similarity between thyroid and blood repertoires was quantified using the Morisita-Horn index. The public sequencing data were trimmed at Q25 with fastp and processed into clonotypes with MiXCR by TCRdb, which kept only in-frame beta chains. Identical CDR3 proteins give one entry, which carries the most common genes and DNA. The V and J calls, along with clone size, are taken from TCRdb and not from the paper's own processing. The sample table holds about 640,000 distinct CDR3 sequences, of which about 45% were seen once. Approximately 7.2% of the sample lies in the top ten.

Worth noting for this clonotype: It lacks a known antigen. Given a much more abundant clone one base away, this may be a read error.

Exclusion was applied to patients with uncontrolled infections, other autoimmune diseases, pregnancy or lactation. Diagnoses were established on the basis of clinical symptoms, serum thyroxine and TRAb, thyroid ultrasound, and orbital computed tomography. Trizol reagent was used to extract total RNA, and RNA quality was then checked on an Agilent 2100 Bioanalyzer. The study at large found these results: Most expanded thyroid clonotypes (frequency above 0.001) were also detected in blood, suggesting blood repertoires may reflect thyroid immune responses. In validation, progression to ophthalmopathy was predicted by the model with roughly 69% sensitivity and 72% to 80% specificity, a median of 6.5 months before onset. Sample size was not statistically predetermined, and blinding of investigators to group allocation was not performed. A model built on a 13 V-J signature distinguished ophthalmopathy from stable hyperthyroidism, reaching 87.88% sensitivity and around 81% specificity in cross-validation and 80%/75% in testing.

What was sequenced was peripheral blood or thyroid tissue (not recorded which). This clonotype was sampled from an adult man with Graves' disease, either hyperthyroidism or ophthalmopathy (not recorded which). This chain is built from TRBV6-1 and TRBJ1-2; the D gene is possibly TRBD1, with 5 bases matching. CDR3 reads: CASSPGFGYTF. The nucleotides read TGTGCCAGCAGCCCAGGGTTTGGCTACACCTTC.